What follows are 14 T cell receptor beta chains derived from one specimen sequenced in a study of blood T cell repertoires in COVID-19 (dated by TCRdb to 2019 to 2021). Library method: the immunoSEQ multiplex PCR assay. Here the immuneACCESS table is served through TCRdb, limited to in-frame sequences with V and J called. Missing clones are a known gap in these copies; in checked studies unresolved V genes cover under half, and the rest lacks a known reason. The sample records some 220,000 clones, roughly four fifths of which are singletons. The ten top clones hold roughly 4% of the sample. Sequencing used peripheral blood. Source of these receptors: a man aged 50 or older with acute or convalescent COVID-19.

The V and J genes are TRBV7-3 and TRBJ1-2; 9 nucleotides align to TRBD1. V was pared by 6 bases and J by 4 bases, with 6 bases of the junction left unmatched. The CDR3 spans 14 residues. Germline V gene sequence: CDR1 SGHTA, CDR2 FQGTGA. The CDR3 nucleotides read TGTGCCAGCAGTTCGACAGGGGGTCTCTATGGCTACACCTTC. This gives the protein CASSSTGGLYGYTF.

The chain combines TRBV6-5 with TRBJ2-7, with a tentative D call TRBD1 (6 bases). CDR1 is MNHEY and CDR2 is SVGAGI in the germline V gene. The CDR3 is 14 amino acids. V was cut by 2 bases and J by 2 bases, with 10 bases left in between. Written as DNA, the CDR3 is TGTGCCAGCAGTTACATTGACAGGCCCTACGAGCAGTACTTC. This encodes CASSYIDRPYEQYF.

This clone was counted between two and nine times. The chain recombines TRBV19 with TRBJ2-1; D might be TRBD2 (6 bases). The germline gives CDR1 LNHDA, CDR2 SQIVND (reference sequence). This CDR3 has 15 residues. V was cut by 6 bases and J by 1 base, with 13 bases left in between. CDR3 in DNA: TGTGCCAGTAGAAGGGACTCATCGTCCTACAATGAGCAGTTCTTC. Translated, it gives CASRRDSSSYNEQFF.

This chain connects TRBV10-2 to TRBJ2-7; D not certain. The germline V and J ends were trimmed by 1 base and 3 bases, with 10 bases remaining between them. Per the germline V gene, CDR1 is WSHSY and CDR2 is SAAADI. The length of the CDR3 is 14 residues. CDR3 DNA: TGCGCCAGCAGTGAGTTCGGGTACATCTACGAGCAGTACTTC. Residues: CASSEFGYIYEQYF.

The V and J genes are TRBV30 and TRBJ1-5; a possible D gene is TRBD1 (5 bases). Germline V lookup: CDR1 GTSNPN, CDR2 SVGIG (reference sequence). The CDR3 totals 16 residues. V lost 0 bases, J lost 2 bases, and 14 bases lay in between. The CDR3 region is CAWSVSRSGGNQPQHF. For the CDR3, the DNA is TGTGCCTGGAGTGTCTCTCGGTCGGGGGGCAATCAGCCCCAGCATTTT.

The V gene is TRBV10-3, the J gene TRBJ2-1; the D gene is possibly TRBD2 (6 bases). The V end lost 6 bases, the J end lost 7 bases, and 13 bases lay between the germline ends. There are 13 residues in the CDR3. Per germline, CDR1 ENHRY and CDR2 SYGVKD. CDR3 region: CAIRETGGNEQFF. CDR3 DNA: TGTGCCATCAGGGAGACTGGAGGGAATGAGCAGTTCTTC.

The chain recombines TRBV28 with TRBJ1-1, with 7 bases that match TRBD1. V shed 4 bases and J 13 bases; nucleotides not matched to a gene: 12. Germline assignment: CDR1 MDHEN and CDR2 SYDVKM. There are 13 residues in the CDR3. The CDR3 DNA follows: TGTGCCAGCAGTTCCCCCCCGACAGGGAAGTATTTCTTT. This gives the protein CASSSPPTGKYFF.

The CDR3 loop is CAITRRGDGDTQYF. DNA for the CDR3: TGTGCCATTACGAGGCGGGGGGATGGAGATACGCAGTATTTT. This chain joins TRBV10-3 and TRBJ2-3; 8 bases agree with TRBD2. CDR3 length equals 14 residues. The germline V gene encodes CDR1 ENHRY and CDR2 SYGVKD. Trimming took 9 bases from V and 5 from J; bases not matched to a gene: 10.

A single count supports this clone. The chain combines TRBV18 with TRBJ1-5, with D possibly TRBD1 on 5 matching bases. Germline CDR1 reads KGHSH; CDR2 reads LQKENI. Trimming took 3 bases from V and 3 from J, leaving 15 bases between them. This CDR3 spans 16 amino acids. CDR3 loop: CASSPGPPALNQPQHF. As DNA, the CDR3 is TGTGCCAGCTCACCGGGGCCCCCCGCCCTCAATCAGCCCCAGCATTTT.

The J gene is TRBJ1-4, the V gene TRBV29-1; TRBD1 matches at 10 bases. Germline CDR1 is SQVTM and CDR2 is ANQGSEA. Unmatched junction bases numbered 8, after V lost 5 bases and J lost 8 bases. The length of the CDR3 is 14 residues. DNA for the CDR3: TGCAGCGTTTCTCACCGGGACAGGGGAGAAAAACTGTTTTTT. Translated, it gives CSVSHRDRGEKLFF.

The chain uses TRBV28 and TRBJ1-5; 7 bases are a match to TRBD1. The CDR3 is 15 amino acids. CDR1 is MDHEN and CDR2 is SYDVKM in the germline V gene. V trimming: 6 bases; J trimming: 4 bases; junction bases outside the gene matches: 9. DNA of the CDR3: TGTGCCAGCAGATTCCGGACAGGAAGGAATCAGCCCCAGCATTTT. This codes for CASRFRTGRNQPQHF.

The chain joins TRBV4-1 to TRBJ2-7; D is perhaps TRBD1 (5 bases). Deletions cut 0 bases from V and 6 bases from J, with 12 bases between. From germline, CDR1 is MGHRA and CDR2 YSYEKL. The CDR3 has 14 amino acids. The CDR3 DNA reads TGCGCCAGCAGCCAAGAAGGCAGGGCCTCCGAGCAGTACTTC. Residues: CASSQEGRASEQYF.

V is TRBV11-3 and J is TRBJ2-1; 10 nucleotides agree with TRBD2. Per germline, CDR1 SGHNT and CDR2 YENEEA. CDR3 length equals 16 residues. V shed 5 bases and J 4 bases; nucleotides not matched to a gene: 8. The CDR3: CASSPGAAGGYNEQFF. For the CDR3, the DNA is TGTGCCAGCAGCCCTGGGGCAGCGGGGGGGTACAATGAGCAGTTCTTC.

The chain carries TRBV30 and TRBJ1-4, with D unresolved. V lost 3 bases and J 5 bases, leaving 10 bases between the germline ends. Per the germline V gene, CDR1 is GTSNPN and CDR2 is SVGIG (reference sequence). The length of the CDR3 is 13 residues. In DNA, the CDR3 is TGTGCCTGGAGCGGAGGTTTGAATGAAAAACTGTTTTTT. Its protein product is CAWSGGLNEKLFF. Drawing the rest from reference TRBV30 and TRBJ1-4, the complete variable domain is SQTIHQWPATLVQPVGSPLSLECTVEGTSNPNLYWYRQAAGRGLQLLFYSVGIGQISSEVPQNLSASRPQDRQFILSSKKLLLSDSGFYLCAWSGGLNEKLFFGSGTQLSVL.